Listed here is a single T cell receptor (beta chain). Its antigen is not known. The sample is drawn from a study of OX40 agonist ivuxolimab in advanced cancers. General study results and limits: Dose levels from 0.1 to 3.0 mg/kg saw CD4+ and CD8+ blood T cells expand clonally by week 6. No determination was made of the antigen specificity of the expanded peripheral T cells.

Systemic immunosuppression or a history of autoimmune disease excluded patients. Germline CDR1 and CDR2: SNHLY and FYNNEI. Unmatched junction bases numbered 9, after V lost 7 bases and J lost 6 bases. The CDR3 covers 15 residues. Profiling relied on immunoSEQ multiplex PCR, and the TCRdb table lists in-frame clones only, not all of them. Among fewer than 60,000 clones listed, about three quarters were seen once. This specimen was CD4+ or CD8+ T cells sorted from blood, taken in a trial of the OX40 agonist ivuxolimab. The source is an adult with an advanced solid tumor such as melanoma, head and neck, liver or kidney cancer. This chain connects TRBV2 to TRBJ2-2, with 9 bases fitting TRBD1. The CDR3 region has the DNA TGTGCCAGCACCCCCGGGACAGGGTTCGCCGGGGAGCTGTTTTTT. Translated: CASTPGTGFAGELFF.